Reported below is one TCR beta chain. Seattle's enrolled individuals joined amid active infection and were then monitored longitudinally. In germline, CDR1 is LNHDA, CDR2 SQIVND (reference sequence). The V gene end was trimmed by 4 bases and the J gene end by 6 bases; junction bases not matched to a gene: 6. There are 15 residues in the CDR3. Repertoires were generated with immunoSEQ multiplex PCR, while TCRdb's copy carries only in-frame clones and drops some. The data hold nearly 350,000 clones, with about 88% observed a single time. This sample was included in a study of blood T cell repertoires in COVID-19.

The receptor was isolated from an older woman with COVID-19, enrolled during active disease. V gene TRBV19 combines with J gene TRBJ2-3; 11 nucleotides line up with TRBD1. The sequencing sample was made of peripheral blood. The DNA of the CDR3 is TGTGCCAGTAGTACTGGGGGACAGGGGGGCGATACGCAGTATTTT. This gives the protein CASSTGGQGGDTQYF.